This T cell receptor beta chain was observed in a study of blood T cell repertoires in COVID-19. Across the whole study: The United States, Italy and Spain provided the acute and convalescent COVID-19 samples.

Seattle patients were enrolled while actively infected and followed longitudinally. From germline, CDR1 is LGHNA and CDR2 YNFKEQ. This CDR3 is 16 amino acids long. V dropped 1 base and J dropped 4; count of bases not matched to a gene: 8. Original analysis: Cell counts per sample came from amplifying reference gene primers. Clones were read by immunoSEQ multiplex PCR, and TCRdb kept only the in-frame ones, dropping some. From that table come the V and J calls and clone size; the DNA was used to work out D and trimming. The data hold some 80,000 clones, with more than 75% observed a single time. The chain uses TRBV4-2 and TRBJ2-7; 9 nucleotides line up with TRBD2. What was sequenced was peripheral blood. This clonotype was obtained from a man aged 55 to 70 with COVID-19, enrolled during active disease. CDR3 region: CASSQAGGRAVYEQYF. CDR3 DNA: TGTGCCAGCAGCCAAGCGGGCGGGAGGGCCGTTTACGAGCAGTACTTC.